These 29 T cell receptor beta chains originate from one sample sequenced in a study of shared clonotypes between healthy human individuals. The table came from immunoSEQ multiplex PCR; TCRdb's copy has only in-frame clones and leaves some out. The data hold around 2.3 million clones, with approximately 94% observed a single time. Source material: naive CD4+ T cells sorted from blood. Documented subset: CD45RA+ positively selected. Source of these receptors: a man in his late teens or twenties in good health.

V and J are TRBV20-1 and TRBJ2-5, with a tentative D call TRBD2 (6 bases). Trimming left V 6 bases short and J 5 bases short, with 10 bases between. The CDR3 is 11 residues long. In germline, CDR1 is DFQATT, CDR2 SNEGSKA (reference sequence). The CDR3: CSAAGLETQYF. In DNA form, the CDR3 reads TGCAGTGCGGCGGGACTGGAGACCCAGTACTTC.

J is TRBJ2-4 and V is TRBV4-1; the D gene could be TRBD1 or TRBD2 (5 bases each). Germline loops: CDR1 MGHRA, CDR2 YSYEKL. The CDR3 has 17 residues. Trimming shortened V by 1 base and J by 1 base, and 14 bases separated the two germline ends. Written as DNA, the CDR3 is TGCGCCAGCAGCCAAGCGGACCAGGGACGTGCCAAAAACATTCAGTACTTC. This gives the protein CASSQADQGRAKNIQYF.

The chain recombines TRBV7-2 with TRBJ2-7, with 7 bases lining up with TRBD1. Trimming at V came to 5 bases and at J to 4 bases, leaving 5 bases not matched to a gene. The CDR3 is 13 residues long. The germline V gene encodes CDR1 SGHTA and CDR2 FQGNSA. The CDR3 region has the DNA TGTGCCAGCAGCGTGAGGGGGCTATACGAGCAGTACTTC. Protein: CASSVRGLYEQYF.

CDR3 sequence reads: CASSLAPGTGGWETQYF. CDR3 nucleotides: TGCGCCAGCAGCTTGGCACCTGGGACGGGGGGCTGGGAGACCCAGTACTTC. V is TRBV5-1 and J is TRBJ2-5, with D maybe TRBD2 (7 bases). Trimming shortened V by 0 bases and J by 5 bases, and 20 bases separated the two germline ends. Germline V lookup: CDR1 SGHRS, CDR2 YFSETQ. The CDR3 is 17 residues long.

Note on this clone: The same CDR3 is also encoded by other DNA sequences in this sample. The gene calls are TRBV2 and TRBJ2-5; D is unresolved. The CDR3 is 11 residues long. Germline CDR1 reads SNHLY; CDR2 reads FYNNEI. The ends were cut back, 6 bases at V and 4 bases at J, with 6 bases in the middle. CDR3: CASRVIETQYF. The CDR3 nucleotides are TGTGCCAGCAGGGTTATAGAGACCCAGTACTTC.

The J gene is TRBJ1-2, the V gene TRBV4-2, with a weak D call TRBD1 (6 bases). Germline V CDR1 and CDR2: LGHNA, YNFKEQ. Trimming pared 1 base from V and 4 bases from J, leaving 13 bases between. This CDR3 has 15 residues. CDR3 in amino acids: CASSQVGGASYGYTF. Here the CDR3 DNA reads TGTGCCAGCAGCCAAGTCGGGGGGGCCAGCTATGGCTACACCTTC.

V usage is TRBV6-5 and J usage is TRBJ1-5; TRBD1 matches 8 bases. Germline CDR1 is MNHEY and CDR2 is SVGAGI. The CDR3 runs to 14 residues. The V segment lost 6 bases and the J segment 0 bases; nucleotides outside the gene matches: 1. CDR3 sequence (DNA): TGTGCCAGCAGGGGACAGGTTAGCAATCAGCCCCAGCATTTT. Translating it yields CASRGQVSNQPQHF.

The rearrangement uses TRBV28 and TRBJ1-1; D possibly corresponds to TRBD1 (5 bases). Trimming took off 4 bases at V and 11 bases at J, with 17 bases between the two ends. This CDR3 is 13 amino acids long. Per the germline V gene, CDR1 is MDHEN and CDR2 is SYDVKM. CDR3 bases: TGTGCCAGCAGTTCACCGGGACGACCACGGGCTTTCTTT. Translation: CASSSPGRPRAFF.

Points on this clone: Other DNA sequences in the sample encode the same CDR3. This chain connects TRBV6-6 to TRBJ1-5; 7 bases align to TRBD1. The CDR3 sequence is 15 residues long. Germline CDR1 reads MNHNY; CDR2 reads SVGAGI (reference sequence). Trimming removed 2 bases from V and 3 bases from J; junction bases left unmatched: 4. The CDR3 reads CASSYLGQDNQPQHF. The CDR3 nucleotides read TGTGCCAGCAGTTACCTCGGACAGGACAATCAGCCCCAGCATTTT.

A note on this clone: This specimen includes other DNA sequences encoding the same CDR3. V gene TRBV7-2 combines with J gene TRBJ2-7; D is possibly TRBD1 or TRBD2 (5 bases each). V gave up 3 bases and J gave up 4 bases, with 10 bases separating them. The germline V gene has CDR1 SGHTA and CDR2 FQGNSA. CDR3 length: 13 amino acids. The CDR3 DNA reads as TGTGCCAGCAGCTTGGGACCGGAATACGAGCAGTACTTC. This codes for CASSLGPEYEQYF.

The V gene is TRBV5-4, the J gene TRBJ2-7; 14 bases map to TRBD2. Germline V gene lookup returns CDR1 SGHNT and CDR2 YYREEE (reference sequence). The CDR3 totals 16 residues. With V trimmed by 4 bases and J by 7 bases, 10 bases remained unmatched. CDR3 sequence (DNA): TGTGCCAGCAGCACGGAGACTAGCGGGAGGGTTATGGAGCAGTACTTC. It codes for CASSTETSGRVMEQYF.

The genes are TRBV10-1 and TRBJ2-2; D remains ambiguous. The CDR3 spans 16 residues. Per the germline V gene, CDR1 is WNHNN and CDR2 is SYGVQD (reference sequence). V was shortened by 2 bases and J by 1 base, with 11 bases between the two germline ends. The CDR3 DNA follows: TGCGCCAGCAGTGAGCAGAAGACGGGGAACACCGGGGAGCTGTTTTTT. Its protein is CASSEQKTGNTGELFF.

The chain combines TRBV15 with TRBJ2-5; TRBD1 or TRBD2 may be the D gene (6 bases each). V was shortened by 0 bases and J by 7 bases, with 15 bases between the two germline ends. This CDR3 is built from 15 residues. CDR1 and CDR2 from the germline V gene are LNHNV and YYDKDF (reference sequence). The CDR3 spells CATSRDLGGPGTQYF. CDR3 nucleotide sequence: TGTGCCACCAGCAGAGATCTAGGGGGGCCGGGGACCCAGTACTTC.

The chain uses TRBV6-1 and TRBJ2-2, with D possibly being TRBD1 (6 bases). V was clipped by 2 bases and J by 4 bases, with 8 bases between them. Germline V gene sequence: CDR1 MNHNS, CDR2 SASEGT. This CDR3 contains 14 residues. The CDR3 loop reads CASSELQGTGELFF. The CDR3 coding sequence is TGTGCCAGCAGTGAACTACAGGGCACCGGGGAGCTGTTTTTT.

The chain recombines TRBV30 with TRBJ2-5; D perhaps matches TRBD2 (6 bases). Looked up from germline, CDR1 is GTSNPN and CDR2 is SVGIG (reference sequence). The CDR3 contains 12 residues. Between the trimmed V and J ends, which lost 7 bases and 7 bases, there was a span of 16 bases. The CDR3 here is CASGLPRATQYF. The CDR3 DNA follows: TGTGCCTCGGGACTTCCGAGGGCGACCCAGTACTTC.

The CDR3 spells CATQGLAGGGTKNIQYF. DNA of the CDR3: TGTGCCACCCAGGGACTAGCGGGGGGCGGAACCAAAAACATTCAGTACTTC. This chain connects TRBV10-3 to TRBJ2-4, with 15 positions matching TRBD2. V was clipped by 10 bases and J by 2 bases; unmatched bases: 9. The CDR3 runs to 17 residues. Germline V lookup: CDR1 ENHRY, CDR2 SYGVKD.

As to this clone: Other DNA sequences in this specimen translate into the identical CDR3. V is TRBV2 and J is TRBJ2-5, with 9 bases aligning to TRBD1. Germline V lookup: CDR1 SNHLY, CDR2 FYNNEI. V lost 5 bases, J lost 2 bases, and 3 bases stayed unmatched. The CDR3 length is 14 residues. CDR3 in DNA: TGTGCCAGCAGTCTGGACAGGGGACAAGAGACCCAGTACTTC. This encodes CASSLDRGQETQYF.

The CDR3 region has the DNA TGTGCCAGCAGCTCATCTATTTATACGCAGTATTTT. It yields the protein CASSSSIYTQYF. V is TRBV7-9 and J is TRBJ2-3; D call uncertain. Trimming cost V 4 bases and J 7 bases, with 9 bases left between them. Germline values: CDR1 SEHNR, CDR2 FQNEAQ (reference sequence). The CDR3 has 12 amino acids. Drawing the rest from reference TRBV7-9 and TRBJ2-3, the complete variable domain is DTGVSQNPRHKITKRGQNVTFRCDPISEHNRLYWYRQTLGQGPEFLTYFQNEAQLEKSRLLSDRFSAERPKGSFSTLEIQRTEQGDSAMYLCASSSSIYTQYFGPGTRLTVL.

The chain couples TRBV7-2 to TRBJ2-5, with a weak D call TRBD2 (6 bases). Trimming pared 2 bases from V and 6 bases from J, leaving 13 bases between. The CDR3 has 14 residues. In germline, CDR1 is SGHTA, CDR2 FQGNSA. CDR3 DNA: TGTGCCAGCAGCTTACAGCAGGGAGGACAGACCCAGTACTTC. The encoded protein is CASSLQQGGQTQYF.

V usage is TRBV28 and J usage is TRBJ1-5; D not certain. The germline V gene encodes CDR1 MDHEN and CDR2 SYDVKM. Trimming took 3 bases from V and 4 from J, leaving 13 bases between them. The CDR3 sequence is 15 residues long. The CDR3 sequence: CASSFSLGPNQPQHF. For the CDR3, the DNA is TGTGCCAGCAGTTTCTCTTTGGGCCCGAATCAGCCCCAGCATTTT. The full variable domain, with the rest looked up from reference TRBV28 and TRBJ1-5, is DVKVTQSSRYLVKRTGEKVFLECVQDMDHENMFWYRQDPGLGLRLIYFSYDVKMKEKGDIPEGYSVSREKKERFSLILESASTNQTSMYLCASSFSLGPNQPQHFGDGTRLSIL.

Concerning this clone itself: The same CDR3 is also encoded by other DNA sequences in this sample. V and J are TRBV6-5 and TRBJ2-2; tentatively, D is TRBD1 (5 bases). The V end lost 6 bases, the J end lost 1 base, and 6 bases lay between the germline ends. The germline CDR1 and CDR2 sequences are MNHEY and SVGAGI. CDR3 length: 13 residues. The CDR3 loop is CASRTVNTGELFF. The CDR3 region has the DNA TGTGCCAGCAGGACAGTGAACACCGGGGAGCTGTTTTTT.

V usage is TRBV27 and J usage is TRBJ2-7; D not resolved. Germline V lookup: CDR1 MNHEY, CDR2 SMNVEV (reference sequence). Trimming removed 2 bases at V and 4 bases at J, with 15 bases between. The CDR3 spans 15 residues. The CDR3 bases are TGTGCCAGCAGTTTAACCAAGGCGACACTATACGAGCAGTACTTC. This gives the protein CASSLTKATLYEQYF.

The J gene is TRBJ2-7, the V gene TRBV1; TRBD2, the table's D call, lacks a check against the DNA. TRBV1 is termed a pseudogene. There are 16 residues in the CDR3. CDR3 nucleotide sequence: TGCACCAGCAGCCCAGAGACTAGCGGCAAAACCTACGAGCAGTACTTC. It encodes CTSSPETSGKTYEQYF.

The rearrangement joins TRBV9 to TRBJ2-1, with D possibly being TRBD2 (7 bases). The CDR3 totals 16 residues. CDR1 and CDR2 from the germline V gene are SGDLS and YYNGEE. Trimming stripped 6 bases from V and 6 bases from J, with 22 bases between. The CDR3 protein is CASTQGGSYSVNEQFF. The CDR3 nucleotides are TGTGCCAGCACACAGGGCGGGAGTTACTCGGTCAATGAGCAGTTCTTC.

The chain recombines TRBV11-2 with TRBJ2-1; no reliable D call. Between the trimmed V and J ends, which lost 5 bases and 2 bases, there was a span of 19 bases. CDR3 length: 17 amino acids. Germline V gene sequence: CDR1 SGHAT, CDR2 FQNNGV. The CDR3 DNA follows: TGTGCCAGCAGCGCGCTGGGTCTGGCCGTAACCTACAATGAGCAGTTCTTC. As protein: CASSALGLAVTYNEQFF.

Note on this clone: Distinct nucleotide sequences in the sample also encode this CDR3. The chain recombines TRBV7-2 with TRBJ2-5; D might be TRBD1 (5 bases). Trimming took 4 bases from V and 5 from J, leaving 8 bases between them. This CDR3 comprises 12 residues. The germline V gene has CDR1 SGHTA and CDR2 FQGNSA. The CDR3 reads CASSSPGETQYF. The CDR3 DNA is TGTGCCAGCAGCTCCCCAGGGGAGACCCAGTACTTC.

V is TRBV5-6 and J is TRBJ1-5, with a weak D call TRBD1 (5 bases). The CDR3 contains 14 residues. The germline gives CDR1 SGHDT, CDR2 YYEEEE. The V end lost 5 bases, the J end lost 5 bases, and 14 bases lay between the germline ends. This CDR3 reads CASSSGVGDQPQHF. The CDR3 DNA sequence: TGTGCCAGCAGTTCGGGGGTTGGCGATCAGCCCCAGCATTTT.

The V and J genes are TRBV5-4 and TRBJ2-1, with 8 bases identical to TRBD1. Germline V gene sequence: CDR1 SGHNT, CDR2 YYREEE (reference sequence). The CDR3 is 17 amino acids. Germline trimming cut 2 bases from V and 4 bases from J; bases unmatched to any gene: 11. The CDR3 loop reads CASSLLGQGRWYNEQFF. The CDR3, as DNA: TGTGCCAGCAGCTTACTCGGACAGGGACGCTGGTACAATGAGCAGTTCTTC.

This chain links TRBV5-1 with TRBJ2-2; D may be TRBD1 (6 bases). Deletions cut 0 bases from V and 6 bases from J, with 21 bases between. Per the germline V gene, CDR1 is SGHRS and CDR2 is YFSETQ. This CDR3 comprises 18 residues. The CDR3 protein is CASSLVPTPGVGAGELFF. CDR3 nucleotide sequence: TGCGCCAGCAGCTTGGTCCCTACCCCAGGGGTCGGCGCCGGGGAGCTGTTTTTT.